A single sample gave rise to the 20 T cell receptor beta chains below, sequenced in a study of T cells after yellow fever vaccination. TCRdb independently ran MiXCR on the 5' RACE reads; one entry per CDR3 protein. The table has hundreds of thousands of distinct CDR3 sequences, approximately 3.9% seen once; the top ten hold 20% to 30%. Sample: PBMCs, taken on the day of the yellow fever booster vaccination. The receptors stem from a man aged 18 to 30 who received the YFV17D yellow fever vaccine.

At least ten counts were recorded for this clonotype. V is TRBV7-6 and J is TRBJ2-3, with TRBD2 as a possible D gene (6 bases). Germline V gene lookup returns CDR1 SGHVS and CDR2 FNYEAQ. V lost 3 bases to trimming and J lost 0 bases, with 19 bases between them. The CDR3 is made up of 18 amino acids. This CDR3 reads CASSFHPPPGESTDTQYF. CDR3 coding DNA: TGTGCCAGCAGCTTCCACCCCCCCCCGGGGGAAAGCACAGATACGCAGTATTTT.

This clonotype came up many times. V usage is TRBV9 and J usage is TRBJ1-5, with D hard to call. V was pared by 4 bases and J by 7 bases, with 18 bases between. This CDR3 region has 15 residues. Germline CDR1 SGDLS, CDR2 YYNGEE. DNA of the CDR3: TGTGCCAGCAGCCGAACGTCCGGGGTAGGGCAGCCCCAGCATTTT. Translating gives CASSRTSGVGQPQHF. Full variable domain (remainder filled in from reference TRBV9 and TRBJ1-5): DSGVTQTPKHLITATGQRVTLRCSPRSGDLSVYWYQQSLDQGLQFLIQYYNGEERAKGNILERFSAQQFPDLHSELNLSSLELGDSALYFCASSRTSGVGQPQHFGDGTRLSIL.

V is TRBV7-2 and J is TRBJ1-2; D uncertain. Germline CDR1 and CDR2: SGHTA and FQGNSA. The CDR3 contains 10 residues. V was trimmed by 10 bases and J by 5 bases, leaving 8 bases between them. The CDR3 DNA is TGTGCCACCGGACGGTATGGCTACACCTTC. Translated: CATGRYGYTF.

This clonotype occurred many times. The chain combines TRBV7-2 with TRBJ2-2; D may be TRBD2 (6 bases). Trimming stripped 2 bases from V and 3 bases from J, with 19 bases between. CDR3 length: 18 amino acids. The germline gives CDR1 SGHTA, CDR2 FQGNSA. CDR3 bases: TGTGCCAGCAGCTTATCACCGGGACTTACCCGGGACACCGGGGAGCTGTTTTTT. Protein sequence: CASSLSPGLTRDTGELFF. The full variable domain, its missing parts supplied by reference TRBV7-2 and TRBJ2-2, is GAGVSQSPSNKVTEKGKDVELRCDPISGHTALYWYRQSLGQGLEFLIYFQGNSAPDKSGLPSDRFSAERTGGSVSTLTIQRTQQEDSAVYLCASSLSPGLTRDTGELFFGEGSRLTVL.

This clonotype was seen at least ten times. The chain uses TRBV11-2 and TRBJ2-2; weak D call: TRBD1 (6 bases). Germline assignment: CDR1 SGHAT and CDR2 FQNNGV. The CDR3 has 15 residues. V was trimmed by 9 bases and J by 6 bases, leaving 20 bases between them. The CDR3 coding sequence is TGTGCCAGTCTCAACAGGGCGGGTATAGCCGGGGAGCTGTTTTTT. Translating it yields CASLNRAGIAGELFF.

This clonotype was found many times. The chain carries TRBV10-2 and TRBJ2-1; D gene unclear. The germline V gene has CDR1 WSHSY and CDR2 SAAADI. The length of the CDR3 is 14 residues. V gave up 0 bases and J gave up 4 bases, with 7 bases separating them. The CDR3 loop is CASSESPQYNEQFF. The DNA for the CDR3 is TGCGCCAGCAGTGAGTCGCCCCAGTACAATGAGCAGTTCTTC.

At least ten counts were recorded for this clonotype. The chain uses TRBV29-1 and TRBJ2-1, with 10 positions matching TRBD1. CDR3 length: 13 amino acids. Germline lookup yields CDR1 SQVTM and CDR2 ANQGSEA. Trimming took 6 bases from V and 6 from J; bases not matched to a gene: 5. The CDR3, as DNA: TGCAGCGTGGACAGGGGGGGGATCAATGAGCAGTTCTTC. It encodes CSVDRGGINEQFF.

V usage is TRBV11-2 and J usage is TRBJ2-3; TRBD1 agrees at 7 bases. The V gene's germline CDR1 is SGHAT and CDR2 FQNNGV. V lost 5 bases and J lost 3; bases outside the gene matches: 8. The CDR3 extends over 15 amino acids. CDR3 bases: TGTGCCAGCAGCCCGACAGGGTTTGGAACAGATACGCAGTATTTT. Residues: CASSPTGFGTDTQYF.

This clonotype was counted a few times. Written as DNA, the CDR3 is TGTGCCAGCAGCTGGGTGGGACTAGCGGGGGAATCCAATGAGCAGTTCTTC. Translated, it gives CASSWVGLAGESNEQFF. The chain carries TRBV7-2 and TRBJ2-1; 14 nucleotides match TRBD2. Trimming took 4 bases from V and 6 from J; bases not matched to a gene: 8. The germline gives CDR1 SGHTA, CDR2 FQGNSA. This CDR3 region has 17 residues.

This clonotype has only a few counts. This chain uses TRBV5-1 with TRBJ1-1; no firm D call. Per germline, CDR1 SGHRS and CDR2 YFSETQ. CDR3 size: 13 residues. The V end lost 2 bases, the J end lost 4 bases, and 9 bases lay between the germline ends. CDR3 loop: CASSFRGSTEAFF. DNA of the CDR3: TGCGCCAGCAGCTTTCGGGGTTCCACTGAAGCTTTCTTT.

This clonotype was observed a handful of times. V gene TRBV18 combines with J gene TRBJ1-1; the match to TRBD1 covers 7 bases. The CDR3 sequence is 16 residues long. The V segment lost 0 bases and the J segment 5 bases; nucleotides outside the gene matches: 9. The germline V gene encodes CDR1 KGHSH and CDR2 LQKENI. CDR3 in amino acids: CASSPPTARGRTEAFF. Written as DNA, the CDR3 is TGTGCCAGCTCACCACCGACGGCCAGGGGGAGGACTGAAGCTTTCTTT.

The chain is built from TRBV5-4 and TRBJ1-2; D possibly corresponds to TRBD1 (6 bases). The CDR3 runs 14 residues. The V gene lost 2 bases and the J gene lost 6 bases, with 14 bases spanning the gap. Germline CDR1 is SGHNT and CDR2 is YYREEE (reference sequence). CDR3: CASSFVGGADGYTF. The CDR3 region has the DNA TGTGCCAGCAGCTTCGTGGGGGGGGCGGATGGCTACACCTTC.

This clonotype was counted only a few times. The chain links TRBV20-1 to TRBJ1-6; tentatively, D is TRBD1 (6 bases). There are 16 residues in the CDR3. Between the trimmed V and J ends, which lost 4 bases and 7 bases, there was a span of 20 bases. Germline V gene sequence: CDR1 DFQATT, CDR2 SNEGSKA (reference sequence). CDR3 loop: CSATDPGRRGNSPLHF. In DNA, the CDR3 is TGCAGTGCTACCGATCCCGGGAGGAGGGGGAATTCACCCCTCCACTTT.

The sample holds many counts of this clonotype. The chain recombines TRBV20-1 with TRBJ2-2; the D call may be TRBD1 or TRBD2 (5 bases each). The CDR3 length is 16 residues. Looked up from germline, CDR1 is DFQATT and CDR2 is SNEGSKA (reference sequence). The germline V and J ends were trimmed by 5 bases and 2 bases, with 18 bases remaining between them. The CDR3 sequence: CSAAPGTGVNTGELFF. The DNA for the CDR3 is TGCAGTGCTGCGCCCGGGACGGGTGTTAACACCGGGGAGCTGTTTTTT.

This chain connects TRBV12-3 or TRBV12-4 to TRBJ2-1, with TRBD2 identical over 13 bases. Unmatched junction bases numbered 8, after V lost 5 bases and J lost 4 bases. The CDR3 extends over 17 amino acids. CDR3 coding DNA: TGTGCCAGCAGTGAGGTGGGGGGACTAGCGGGGTACAATGAGCAGTTCTTC. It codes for CASSEVGGLAGYNEQFF.

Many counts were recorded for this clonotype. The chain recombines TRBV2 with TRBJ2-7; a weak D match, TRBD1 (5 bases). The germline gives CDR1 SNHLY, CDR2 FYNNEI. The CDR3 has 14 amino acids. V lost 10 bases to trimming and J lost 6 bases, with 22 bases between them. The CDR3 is CATVTDTGATEQYF. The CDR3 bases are TGTGCCACCGTCACCGATACAGGTGCTACCGAGCAGTACTTC. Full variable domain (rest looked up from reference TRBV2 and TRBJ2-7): EPEVTQTPSHQVTQMGQEVILRCVPISNHLYFYWYRQILGQKVEFLVSFYNNEISEKSEIFDDQFSVERPDGSNFTLKIRSTKLEDSAMYFCATVTDTGATEQYFGPGTRLTVT.

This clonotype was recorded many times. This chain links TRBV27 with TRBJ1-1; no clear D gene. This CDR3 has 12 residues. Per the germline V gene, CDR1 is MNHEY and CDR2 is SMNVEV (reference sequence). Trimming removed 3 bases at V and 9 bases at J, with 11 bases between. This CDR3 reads CASSFTSGKAFF. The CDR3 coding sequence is TGTGCCAGCAGTTTTACGAGCGGGAAAGCTTTCTTT.

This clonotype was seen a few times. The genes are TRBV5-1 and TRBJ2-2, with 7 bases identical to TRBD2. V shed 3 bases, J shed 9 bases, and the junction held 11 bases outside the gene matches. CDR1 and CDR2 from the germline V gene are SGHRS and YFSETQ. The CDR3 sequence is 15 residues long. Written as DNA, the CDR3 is TGCGCCAGCAGCTGGGGGAGCGGGGTTACCCGGGAGCTGTTTTTT. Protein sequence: CASSWGSGVTRELFF.

The CDR3 nucleotides are TGTGCCAGCAGCTTAGTCGGCGGCGGGGAAAGCCAAGAGACCCAGTACTTC. The encoded protein is CASSLVGGGESQETQYF. The chain employs TRBV7-2 and TRBJ2-5; TRBD2 is a possible D gene (6 bases). From germline, CDR1 is SGHTA and CDR2 FQGNSA. V lost 1 base, J lost 1 base, and 16 bases lay in between. The CDR3 length is 17 residues.

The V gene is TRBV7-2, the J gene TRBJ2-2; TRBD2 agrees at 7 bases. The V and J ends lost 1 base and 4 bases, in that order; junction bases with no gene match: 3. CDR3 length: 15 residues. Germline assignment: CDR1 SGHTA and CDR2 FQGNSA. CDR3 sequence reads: CASSLVWEGTGELFF. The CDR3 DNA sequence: TGTGCCAGCAGCTTAGTGTGGGAGGGCACCGGGGAGCTGTTTTTT.